Listed below are T cell receptor beta chains from one sample, sequenced in a study of identifying expanded T cells in peripheral blood. Method: immunoSEQ multiplex PCR; TCRdb's copy keeps in-frame clones and lacks some. This sample has 81,000 or so clones, with 65% to 85% found just once. Sequencing used blood. These receptors were taken from a person aged 18 to 70 in good health. Each CDR3 is given with its conserved first and last residue. A D gene is named only where the DNA matches it firmly. Only some rows state a clone size, as once, few, many or a class for expanded clones.

CDR3 DNA	CDR3 protein	V gene	D gene	J gene	clone size
TGTGCCACGGCGATCGACCTTAACACCGGGGAGCTGTTTTTT	CATAIDLNTGELFF	TRBV19	-	TRBJ2-2	few
TGTGCCAGCAGTTTATCCGGGACAGGCACCTACGAGCAGTACTTC	CASSLSGTGTYEQYF	TRBV28	TRBD1	TRBJ2-7	once
TGCAGCGTAGACCTAGCGGGAGATGAAGAGCAGTACTTC	CSVDLAGDEEQYF	TRBV29-1	TRBD2	TRBJ2-7	-
TGTGCCAGTAGTGGGACTCTCTACAATGAGCAGTTCTTC	CASSGTLYNEQFF	TRBV19	-	TRBJ2-1	once
TGTGCCAGCAGCTTCCCCTTCAGGCGCGGGAGTGGTAATGAGCAGTTCTTC	CASSFPFRRGSGNEQFF	TRBV5-8	TRBD2	TRBJ2-1	-
TGTGCCAGCAGCATGGGACTAGCGGAACCCACAGATACGCAGTATTTT	CASSMGLAEPTDTQYF	TRBV7-9	TRBD2	TRBJ2-3	-
TGCGCCAGCAGCCAGACAGGGGCCAGCAATCAGCCCCAGCATTTT	CASSQTGASNQPQHF	TRBV4-3	TRBD1	TRBJ1-5	once
TGCGCCAGCAGCTCGACAGGGAGCGACGAGCAGTACTTC	CASSSTGSDEQYF	TRBV5-1	TRBD1	TRBJ2-7	-
TGTGCCAGCAGCCTCGGCTACGAGCAGTACTTC	CASSLGYEQYF	TRBV27	-	TRBJ2-7	-
TGTGCCAGCAGCGTAGAAGGACAGGGGCTATACAATGAGCAGTTCTTC	CASSVEGQGLYNEQFF	TRBV9	TRBD1	TRBJ2-1	-
TGTGCCAGCAGCGTAGGAGCGAGCGCTGGACAGGGCTATGGCTACACCTTC	CASSVGASAGQGYGYTF	TRBV9	TRBD1	TRBJ1-2	-
TGCAGCGCCCGACAGGGGAGCGGAAACACCATATATTTT	CSARQGSGNTIYF	TRBV29-1	TRBD1	TRBJ1-3	-
TGTGCCAGCAGCTTATGGTCTAGCGGGAGCCCCTACAATGAGCAGTTCTTC	CASSLWSSGSPYNEQFF	TRBV7-9	TRBD2	TRBJ2-1	-
TGTGCCAGCAGCGTAGGTGACAGGGGGCTCGAAAAACTGTTTTTT	CASSVGDRGLEKLFF	TRBV9	TRBD1	TRBJ1-4	-
TGTGCCAGCACCTTAGCTGGCCTAAGGAACGAGCAGTACTTC	CASTLAGLRNEQYF	TRBV28	-	TRBJ2-7	-
TGTGCCAGTGCGACAGGGGGCTTCAACACTGAAGCTTTCTTT	CASATGGFNTEAFF	TRBV28	TRBD1	TRBJ1-1	-
TGTGCCAGCAGTTTCACCCAGGGGGAAGAACCTTATGGCTACACCTTC	CASSFTQGEEPYGYTF	TRBV28	TRBD1	TRBJ1-2	-
TGTGCCAGTAGCGATATTGATAGCCGGGACAGAAAGCTGTTTTTT	CASSDIDSRDRKLFF	TRBV19	TRBD1	TRBJ2-2	-
TGTGCCAGTGATGACAGGGAGGCTCAGCCCCAGCATTTT	CASDDREAQPQHF	TRBV19	TRBD1	TRBJ1-5	-
TGTGCCAGCAGCTTAGGCCCTGAGTCGGTTCAAAGTAACTATGGCTACACCTTC	CASSLGPESVQSNYGYTF	TRBV11-2	-	TRBJ1-2	-
TGCGCCAGCAGCCGGGGGCTAGCGGGAGGGGTCTCCTACAATGAGCAGTTCTTC	CASSRGLAGGVSYNEQFF	TRBV4-1	TRBD2	TRBJ2-1	once
TGTGCCAGCAGTCCTACAGGGTGGGATGGCTACACCTTC	CASSPTGWDGYTF	TRBV27	-	TRBJ1-2	-
TGTGCCAGCAGCTTAAGACCCGAAGGCGGGGAGCAGTTCTTC	CASSLRPEGGEQFF	TRBV7-8	-	TRBJ2-1	many
TGTGCCAGCAGCTTGACCGAAAATGAAAAACTGTTTTTT	CASSLTENEKLFF	TRBV5-8	-	TRBJ1-4	-
TGTGCCAGCAGTCCGCGGGGGCGGGAGAGCGAGCAGTACTTC	CASSPRGRESEQYF	TRBV28	-	TRBJ2-7	-
TGTGCCAGCAGAGGGGGCACAGGTGTCGGGGAGCTGTTTTTT	CASRGGTGVGELFF	TRBV7-2	TRBD1	TRBJ2-2	-
TGTGCCTGGAGGAGGACGCTGAACACTGAAGCTTTCTTT	CAWRRTLNTEAFF	TRBV30	-	TRBJ1-1	-
TGTGCCAGCAGCTTGGGACAGCCAGCCCACGAGCAGTACTTC	CASSLGQPAHEQYF	TRBV7-2	TRBD1	TRBJ2-7	-